This note documents a single TCR beta chain sequence. Its antigen is not known. V was clipped by 10 bases and J by 3 bases; unmatched bases: 5. The germline V gene encodes CDR1 LNHDA and CDR2 SQIVND (reference sequence). The CDR3 spans 13 residues. TCRdb re-called the 5' RACE reads through MiXCR, storing one row per CDR3 protein. Of 200,000 to 250,000 distinct CDR3 sequences in the sample, about 11% were seen once. This sample stems from a study of T-cell memory formation after mild COVID-19. Study as a whole: Largely, the TCR clusters proved donor specific. General study findings and limits: Clones shrinking between day 15 and 85 showed a balanced CD4/CD8 split, and those that grew later tilted toward CD4+. Pre-infection memory contained some responding clones, which suggested that cross-reactive memory had joined.

The genes are TRBV19 and TRBJ2-2; TRBD1 aligns across 7 bases. The receptor was isolated from a man younger than 30 who had mild COVID-19 (a few samples of this study predate the infection). Cell type and time point are not known. What was sequenced was PBMCs or a T cell subset sorted from them (not recorded which). In DNA form, the CDR3 reads TGTGCCACCTTCGGGACAGACACCGGGGAGCTGTTTTTT. This encodes CATFGTDTGELFF.